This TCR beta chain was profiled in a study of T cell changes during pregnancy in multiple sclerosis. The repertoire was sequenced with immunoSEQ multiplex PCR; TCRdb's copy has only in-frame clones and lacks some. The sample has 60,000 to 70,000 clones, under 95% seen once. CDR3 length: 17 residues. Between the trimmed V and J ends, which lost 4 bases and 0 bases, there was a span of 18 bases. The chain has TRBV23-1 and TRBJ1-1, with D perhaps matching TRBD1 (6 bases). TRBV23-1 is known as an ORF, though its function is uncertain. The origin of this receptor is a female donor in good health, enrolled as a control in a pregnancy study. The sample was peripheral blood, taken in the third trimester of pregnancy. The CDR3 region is CASSRPAWGPLNTEAFF. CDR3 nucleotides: TGCGCCAGCAGTCGACCCGCGTGGGGGCCCTTGAACACTGAAGCTTTCTTT.